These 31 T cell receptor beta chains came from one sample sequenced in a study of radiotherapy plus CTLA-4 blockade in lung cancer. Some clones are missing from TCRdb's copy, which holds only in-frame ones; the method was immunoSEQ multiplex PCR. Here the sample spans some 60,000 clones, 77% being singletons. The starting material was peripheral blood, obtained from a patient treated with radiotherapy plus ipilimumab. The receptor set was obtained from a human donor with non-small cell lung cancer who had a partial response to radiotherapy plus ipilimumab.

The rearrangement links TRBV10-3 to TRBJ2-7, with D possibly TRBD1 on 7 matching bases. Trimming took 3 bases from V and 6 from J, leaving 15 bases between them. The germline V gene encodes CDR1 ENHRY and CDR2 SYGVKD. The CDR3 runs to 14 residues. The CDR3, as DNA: TGTGCCATCAGTGAATCGACAGGGAGGTTCGAGCAGTACTTC. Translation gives CAISESTGRFEQYF.

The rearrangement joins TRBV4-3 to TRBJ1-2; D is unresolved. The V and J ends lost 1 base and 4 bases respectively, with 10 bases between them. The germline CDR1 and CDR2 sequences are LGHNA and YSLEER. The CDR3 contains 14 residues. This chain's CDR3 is CASSQGSRAYGYTF. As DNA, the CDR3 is TGCGCCAGCAGCCAAGGGTCGAGAGCCTATGGCTACACCTTC.

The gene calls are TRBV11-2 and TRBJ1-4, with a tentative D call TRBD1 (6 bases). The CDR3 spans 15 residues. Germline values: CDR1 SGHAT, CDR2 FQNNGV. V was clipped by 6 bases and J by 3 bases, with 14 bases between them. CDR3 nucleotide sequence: TGTGCCAGCAGGACCAACAGGGTATCTAATGAAAAACTGTTTTTT. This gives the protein CASRTNRVSNEKLFF. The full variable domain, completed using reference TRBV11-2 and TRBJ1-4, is EAGVAQSPRYKIIEKRQSVAFWCNPISGHATLYWYQQILGQGPKLLIQFQNNGVVDDSQLPKDRFSAERLKGVDSTLKIQPAKLEDSAVYLCASRTNRVSNEKLFFGSGTQLSVL.

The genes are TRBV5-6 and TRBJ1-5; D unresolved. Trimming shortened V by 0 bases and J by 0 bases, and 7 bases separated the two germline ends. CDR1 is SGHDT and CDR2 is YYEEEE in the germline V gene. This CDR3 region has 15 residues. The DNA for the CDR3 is TGTGCCAGCAGCTTGGGCGTGAATAGCAATCAGCCCCAGCATTTT. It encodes CASSLGVNSNQPQHF.

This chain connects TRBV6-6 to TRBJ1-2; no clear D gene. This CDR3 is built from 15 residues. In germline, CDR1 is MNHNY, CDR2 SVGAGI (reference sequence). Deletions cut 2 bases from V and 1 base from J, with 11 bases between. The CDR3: CASSYPAHSNYGYTF. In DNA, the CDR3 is TGTGCCAGCAGTTACCCCGCCCACAGTAACTATGGCTACACCTTC.

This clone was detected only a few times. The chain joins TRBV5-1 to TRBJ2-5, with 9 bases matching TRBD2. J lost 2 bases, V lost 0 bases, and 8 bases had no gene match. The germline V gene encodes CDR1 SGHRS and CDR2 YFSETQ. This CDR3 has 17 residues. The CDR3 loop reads CASSLAGGGGAQETQYF. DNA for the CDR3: TGCGCCAGCAGCTTGGCCGGGGGCGGGGGGGCTCAAGAGACCCAGTACTTC.

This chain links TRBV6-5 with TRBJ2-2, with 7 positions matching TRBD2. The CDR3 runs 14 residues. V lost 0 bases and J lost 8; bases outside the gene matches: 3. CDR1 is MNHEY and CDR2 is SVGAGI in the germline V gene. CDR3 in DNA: TGTGCCAGCAGTTACTCTCGGCGGGGGGGGGAGCTGTTTTTT. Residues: CASSYSRRGGELFF.

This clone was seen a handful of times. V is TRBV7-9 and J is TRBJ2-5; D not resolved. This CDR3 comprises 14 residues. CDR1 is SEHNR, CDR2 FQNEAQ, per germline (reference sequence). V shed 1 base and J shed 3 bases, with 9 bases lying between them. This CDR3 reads CASSLVVLEETQYF. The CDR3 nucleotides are TGTGCCAGCAGCTTAGTGGTATTAGAAGAGACCCAGTACTTC.

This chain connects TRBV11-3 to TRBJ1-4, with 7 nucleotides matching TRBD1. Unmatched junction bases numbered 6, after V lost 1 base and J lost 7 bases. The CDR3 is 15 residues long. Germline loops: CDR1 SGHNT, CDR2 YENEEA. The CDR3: CASSLGRGLGEKLFF. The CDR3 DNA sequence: TGTGCCAGCAGCTTAGGAAGGGGGCTCGGTGAAAAACTGTTTTTT.

CDR3 sequence reads: CASSESSYNEQFF. CDR3 nucleotide sequence: TGCGCCAGCAGCGAGAGCTCCTACAATGAGCAGTTCTTC. The chain carries TRBV5-1 and TRBJ2-1; D is ambiguous. Trimming took 4 bases from V and 0 from J, leaving 5 bases between them. This CDR3 spans 13 amino acids. Germline loops: CDR1 SGHRS, CDR2 YFSETQ.

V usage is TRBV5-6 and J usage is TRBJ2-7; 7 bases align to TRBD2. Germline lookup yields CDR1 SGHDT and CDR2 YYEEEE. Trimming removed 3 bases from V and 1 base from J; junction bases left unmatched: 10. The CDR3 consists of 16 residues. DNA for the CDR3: TGTGCCAGCAGCTGGGCCTACGGGGGGAGGTCCTACGAGCAGTACTTC. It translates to CASSWAYGGRSYEQYF.

The CDR3 DNA reads as TGCGCCAGCAGCTTGGGTTTGACGGGACTAGCGGACACAGATACGCAGTATTTT. This gives the protein CASSLGLTGLADTDTQYF. This chain uses TRBV5-1 with TRBJ2-3, with 11 bases fitting TRBD2. The trim removed 0 bases at V and 2 bases at J, leaving 8 bases unmatched. The CDR3 runs 18 residues. CDR1 and CDR2 (germline): SGHRS, YFSETQ.

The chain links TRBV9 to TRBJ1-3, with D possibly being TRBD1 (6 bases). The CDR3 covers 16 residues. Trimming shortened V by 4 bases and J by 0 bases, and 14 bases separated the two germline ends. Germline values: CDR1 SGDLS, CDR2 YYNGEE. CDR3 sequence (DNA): TGTGCCAGCAGCCCTCCGGGGGGCATCTCTGGAAACACCATATATTTT. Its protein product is CASSPPGGISGNTIYF.

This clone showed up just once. The CDR3 DNA follows: TGTGCCAGCAGTGCGTATGGAGGAGAGGAGCTGTTTTTT. Translation: CASSAYGGEELFF. This chain uses TRBV2 with TRBJ2-2; perhaps TRBD2 as D (5 bases). The length of the CDR3 is 13 residues. V was trimmed by 4 bases and J by 10 bases, leaving 13 bases between them. CDR1 SNHLY and CDR2 FYNNEI come from the germline V gene.

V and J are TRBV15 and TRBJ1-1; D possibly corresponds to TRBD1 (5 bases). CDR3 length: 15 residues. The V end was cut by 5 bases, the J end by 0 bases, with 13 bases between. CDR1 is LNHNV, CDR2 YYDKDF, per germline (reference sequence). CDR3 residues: CATSGWGGVNTEAFF. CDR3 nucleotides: TGTGCCACCAGCGGGTGGGGGGGGGTGAACACTGAAGCTTTCTTT.

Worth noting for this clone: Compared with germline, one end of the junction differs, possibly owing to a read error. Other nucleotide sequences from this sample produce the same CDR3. This CDR3 is CASSSRTDNSPLHF. The CDR3 DNA sequence: TGTGCCAGCAGCTCCCGGACAGATAATTCCCCCCTCCACTTT. The chain recombines TRBV11-2 with TRBJ1-6; D perhaps matches TRBD1 (6 bases). This CDR3 contains 14 residues. Germline CDR1 and CDR2: SGHAT and FQNNGV.

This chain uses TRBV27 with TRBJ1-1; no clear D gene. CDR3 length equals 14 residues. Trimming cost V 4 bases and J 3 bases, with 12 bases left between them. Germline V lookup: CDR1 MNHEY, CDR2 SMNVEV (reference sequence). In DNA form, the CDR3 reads TGTGCCAGCAGTTCTCTCCCCCTATACACTGAAGCTTTCTTT. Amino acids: CASSSLPLYTEAFF.

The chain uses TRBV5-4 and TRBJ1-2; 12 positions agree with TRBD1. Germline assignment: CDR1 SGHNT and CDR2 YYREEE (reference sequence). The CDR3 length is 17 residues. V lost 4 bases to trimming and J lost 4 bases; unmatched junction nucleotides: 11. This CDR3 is CASSARDRGLFGYGYTF. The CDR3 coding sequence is TGTGCCAGCAGCGCCCGGGACAGGGGGCTGTTCGGCTATGGCTACACCTTC.

As DNA, the CDR3 is TGTGCCAGCAGCTTAGCTGGTGGGAGCGGCGAGACCCAGTACTTC. Translated, it gives CASSLAGGSGETQYF. The J gene is TRBJ2-5, the V gene TRBV11-2; TRBD2 might be the D (5 bases). This CDR3 contains 15 residues. Germline V gives CDR1 SGHAT, CDR2 FQNNGV. With 1 base removed from V and 5 bases from J, the gap between germline ends came to 14 bases.

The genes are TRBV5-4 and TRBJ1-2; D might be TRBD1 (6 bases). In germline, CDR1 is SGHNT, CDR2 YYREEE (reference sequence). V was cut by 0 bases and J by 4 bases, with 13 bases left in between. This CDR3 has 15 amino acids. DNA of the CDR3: TGTGCCAGCAGCTTGGAGAGGGGGGGCGGCTATGGCTACACCTTC. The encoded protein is CASSLERGGGYGYTF. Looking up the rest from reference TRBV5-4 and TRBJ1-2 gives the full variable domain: ETGVTQSPTHLIKTRGQQVTLRCSSQSGHNTVSWYQQALGQGPQFIFQYYREEENGRGNFPPRFSGLQFPNYSSELNVNALELDDSALYLCASSLERGGGYGYTFGSGTRLTVV.

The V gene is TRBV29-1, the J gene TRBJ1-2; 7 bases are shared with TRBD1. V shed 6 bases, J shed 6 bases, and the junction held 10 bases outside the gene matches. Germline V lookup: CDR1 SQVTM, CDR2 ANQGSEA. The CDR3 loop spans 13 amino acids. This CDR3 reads CSVRDSTANGYTF. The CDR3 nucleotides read TGCAGCGTCCGGGACAGTACGGCCAATGGCTACACCTTC.

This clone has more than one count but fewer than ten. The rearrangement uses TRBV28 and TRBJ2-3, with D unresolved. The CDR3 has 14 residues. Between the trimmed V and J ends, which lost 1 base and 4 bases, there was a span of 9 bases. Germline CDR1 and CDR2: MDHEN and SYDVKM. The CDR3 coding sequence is TGTGCCAGCAGTTTATTTTCCGGTGCAGATACGCAGTATTTT. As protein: CASSLFSGADTQYF.

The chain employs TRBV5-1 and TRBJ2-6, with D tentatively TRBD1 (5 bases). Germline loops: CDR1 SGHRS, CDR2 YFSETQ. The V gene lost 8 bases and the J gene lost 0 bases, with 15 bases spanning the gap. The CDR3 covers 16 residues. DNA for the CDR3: TGCGCCAGTTCGACAGATAGCCGCTCTGGGGCCAACGTCCTGACTTTC. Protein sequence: CASSTDSRSGANVLTF.

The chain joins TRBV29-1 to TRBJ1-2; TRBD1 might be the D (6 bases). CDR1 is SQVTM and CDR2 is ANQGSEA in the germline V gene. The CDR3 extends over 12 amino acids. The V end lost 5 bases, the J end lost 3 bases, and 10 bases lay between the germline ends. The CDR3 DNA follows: TGCAGCGTTAAGAGGACAGACTATGGCTACACCTTC. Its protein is CSVKRTDYGYTF.

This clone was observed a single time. In DNA form, the CDR3 reads TGTGCCAGCAGCTTGCAGGGGCCGGGTCAGCCCCAGCATTTT. This translates into CASSLQGPGQPQHF. The chain joins TRBV5-5 to TRBJ1-5, with a possible D match to TRBD1 (6 bases). Germline values: CDR1 SGHKS, CDR2 YYEKEE (reference sequence). The V end lost 1 base, the J end lost 6 bases, and 11 bases lay between the germline ends. The CDR3 consists of 14 residues.

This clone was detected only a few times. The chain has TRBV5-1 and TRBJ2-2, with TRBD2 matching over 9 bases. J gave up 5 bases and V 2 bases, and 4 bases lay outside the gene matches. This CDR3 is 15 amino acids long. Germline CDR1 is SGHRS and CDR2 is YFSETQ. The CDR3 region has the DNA TGCGCCAGCAGCTTTAGTAGCGGGGGTACCGGGGAGCTGTTTTTT. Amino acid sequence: CASSFSSGGTGELFF. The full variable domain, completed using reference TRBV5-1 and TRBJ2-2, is KAGVTQTPRYLIKTRGQQVTLSCSPISGHRSVSWYQQTPGQGLQFLFEYFSETQRNKGNFPGRFSGRQFSNSRSEMNVSTLELGDSALYLCASSFSSGGTGELFFGEGSRLTVL.

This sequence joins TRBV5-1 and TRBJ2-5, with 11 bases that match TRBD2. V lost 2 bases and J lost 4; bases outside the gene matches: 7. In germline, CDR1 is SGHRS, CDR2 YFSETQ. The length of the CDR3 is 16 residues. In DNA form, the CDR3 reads TGCGCCAGCAGCTTTTTCCCGACTAGCGGGGTAGAGACCCAGTACTTC. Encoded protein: CASSFFPTSGVETQYF.

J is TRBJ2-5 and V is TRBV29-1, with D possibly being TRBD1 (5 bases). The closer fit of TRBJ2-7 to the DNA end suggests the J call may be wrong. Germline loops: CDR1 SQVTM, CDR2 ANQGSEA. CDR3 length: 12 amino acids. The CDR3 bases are TGCAGCGTTGAGAAACAGGCGGACGAGCAGTACTTC. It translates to CSVEKQADEQYF.

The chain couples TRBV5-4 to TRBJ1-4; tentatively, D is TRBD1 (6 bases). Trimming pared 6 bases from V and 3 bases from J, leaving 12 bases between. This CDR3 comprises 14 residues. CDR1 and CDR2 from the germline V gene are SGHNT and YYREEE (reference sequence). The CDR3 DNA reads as TGTGCCAGCAACGGGGGGCCGGCTAATGAAAAACTGTTTTTT. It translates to CASNGGPANEKLFF.

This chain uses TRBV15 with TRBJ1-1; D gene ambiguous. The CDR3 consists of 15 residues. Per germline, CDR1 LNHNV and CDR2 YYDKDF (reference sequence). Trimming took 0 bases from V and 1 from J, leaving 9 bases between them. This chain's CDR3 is CATSREAGKNTEAFF. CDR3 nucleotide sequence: TGTGCCACCAGCAGAGAGGCGGGGAAGAACACTGAAGCTTTCTTT.

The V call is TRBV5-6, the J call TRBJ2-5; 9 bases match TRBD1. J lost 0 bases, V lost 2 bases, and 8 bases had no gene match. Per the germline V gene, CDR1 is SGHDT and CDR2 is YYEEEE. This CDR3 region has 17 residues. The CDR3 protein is CASSLHRDRDYQETQYF. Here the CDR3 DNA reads TGTGCCAGCAGCTTACACCGGGACAGGGACTACCAAGAGACCCAGTACTTC. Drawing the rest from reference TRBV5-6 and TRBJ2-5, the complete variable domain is DAGVTQSPTHLIKTRGQQVTLRCSPKSGHDTVSWYQQALGQGPQFIFQYYEEEERQRGNFPDRFSGHQFPNYSSELNVNALLLGDSALYLCASSLHRDRDYQETQYFGPGTRLLVL.